Described below is a single T cell receptor beta chain sequence and its context. Which antigen it targets is not known. Per-base quality was not reported, and no clone a single base away is much larger than it. These data are taken from a study of CD8 T cells in seronegative destructive rheumatoid arthritis (TCRdb year 2020). At the level of the whole study: At the time of sampling, most of the eight CND-RA patients were on biological drugs. Researchers compared peripheral CD8+ TCRbeta repertoires from patients with CCP-negative destructive rheumatoid arthritis (CND-RA) against repertoires from newly diagnosed seropositive RA, seronegative RA and healthy controls. The seropositive RA, seronegative RA and healthy control comparison cohorts were taken from a previously published TCRbeta dataset and were not newly sequenced.

Genomic DNA from CD8+ cells was used for TCRbeta sequencing, which was performed according to the manufacturer's instructions. The immunoSEQ assay was used for TCRbeta sequencing, which was carried out at a genomics technology centre in Finland. In the original analysis: Clonotype tables from the immunoSEQ preprocessing pipeline were converted to VDJtools format, and non-productive clonotypes were removed. Samples with fewer than 10,000 reads were excluded, the remaining samples were subsampled to 10,000 reads, and six of the eight CND-RA samples met this threshold. Using the VDJtools CalcDiversityStats function on data subsampled to 10,000 reads, the Shannon-Wiener, Simpson and clonality indices were calculated. To infer antigen specificity, non-singleton TCRbeta clonotypes were hard-matched against VDJdb, with no mismatches permitted. Clusters with potentially shared antigen targets were formed by grouping CDR3 sequences that differed by one amino acid (Hamming distance 1). After each group was resampled to six samples, one-sided Fisher's exact tests checked public clonotypes for group enrichment, with the whole procedure repeated ten times. TCRdb took over this immuneACCESS table, retaining in-frame rearrangements with V and J assigned. Such tables are incomplete; in checked studies, under half of the missing clones stem from an unresolved V gene, and the remainder is unexplained. V, J and clone size are those of that table, while D and trimming were read from the DNA. In this sample the table shows roughly 3,700 clones, about 69% of which occur a single time. About 35% of the sample lies in the top ten.

Overall study outcomes, separate from this receptor: Without diagnostic samples, TCR repertoire differences may partly reflect poor disease control over the years rather than being present at onset. The small size of the CND-RA cohort was acknowledged as a study limitation. The authors read the apparently distinct set of enriched public clonotypes carried by CND-RA patients as support for a separate disease subset. Across the 100,000 or so clonotypes tested, no public clonotype enrichment was retained after Benjamini-Hochberg correction. After adjustment for age, less diverse and more clonal CD8+ TCRbeta repertoires appeared to be present in CND-RA patients than in other RA subtypes. CND-RA repertoires showed more CMV-reactive and fewer influenza A-reactive CD8+ TCRbeta sequences than controls and other RA subtypes.

The germline V gene gives CDR1 as MNHNS and CDR2 as SASEGT. Taken from cysteine to phenylalanine, the CDR3 has 16 residues. Of all the DNA, just the CDR3 is kept, 48 bases in frame from base 1. Germline trimming: 1 base from V, 4 bases from J; junction bases outside gene matches: 7. The CND-RA patients tested negative on the clinical CCP2 antibody test, and joint destruction in these patients kept progressing despite active therapy. Every CND-RA patient showed typical joint destruction in the wrists and ankles and had failed conventional anti-rheumatic therapy. CND-RA patients were sampled not at diagnosis but after long disease histories, which in several cases spanned decades. Each patient provided roughly 52 millilitres of EDTA-anticoagulated peripheral blood. Ficoll-Paque PLUS density gradient separation was used to isolate peripheral blood mononuclear cells. Using AutoMACS magnetic bead positive selection, CD8+ cells were isolated from either fresh or cryopreserved PBMCs, and flow cytometry was used to check purity. Genomic DNA was extracted with Nucleospin Tissue or Tissue XS kits and quantified on a Qubit 2.0 fluorometer.

Sequenced sample: CD8+ T cells from blood. The V and J segments used are TRBV6-1 and TRBJ2-1, with 7 bases matching TRBD1. This clonotype was sampled from a woman aged 45-69 years with seronegative destructive rheumatoid arthritis. The DNA is TGTGCCAGCAGTGAAGTTCGGACAGGAGGATACAATGAGCAGTTCTTC. It encodes CASSEVRTGGYNEQFF.